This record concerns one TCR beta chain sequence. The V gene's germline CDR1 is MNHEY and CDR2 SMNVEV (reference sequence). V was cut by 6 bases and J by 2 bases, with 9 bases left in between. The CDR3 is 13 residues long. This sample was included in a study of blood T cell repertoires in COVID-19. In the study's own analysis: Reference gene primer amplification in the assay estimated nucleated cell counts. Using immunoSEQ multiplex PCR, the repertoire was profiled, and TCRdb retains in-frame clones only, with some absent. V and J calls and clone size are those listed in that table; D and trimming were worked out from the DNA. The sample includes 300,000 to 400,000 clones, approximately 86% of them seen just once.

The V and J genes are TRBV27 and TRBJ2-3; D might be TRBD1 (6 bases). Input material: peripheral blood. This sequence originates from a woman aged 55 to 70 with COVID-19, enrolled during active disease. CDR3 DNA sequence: TGTGCCAGCAGACAGGGTTACACAGATACGCAGTATTTT. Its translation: CASRQGYTDTQYF.